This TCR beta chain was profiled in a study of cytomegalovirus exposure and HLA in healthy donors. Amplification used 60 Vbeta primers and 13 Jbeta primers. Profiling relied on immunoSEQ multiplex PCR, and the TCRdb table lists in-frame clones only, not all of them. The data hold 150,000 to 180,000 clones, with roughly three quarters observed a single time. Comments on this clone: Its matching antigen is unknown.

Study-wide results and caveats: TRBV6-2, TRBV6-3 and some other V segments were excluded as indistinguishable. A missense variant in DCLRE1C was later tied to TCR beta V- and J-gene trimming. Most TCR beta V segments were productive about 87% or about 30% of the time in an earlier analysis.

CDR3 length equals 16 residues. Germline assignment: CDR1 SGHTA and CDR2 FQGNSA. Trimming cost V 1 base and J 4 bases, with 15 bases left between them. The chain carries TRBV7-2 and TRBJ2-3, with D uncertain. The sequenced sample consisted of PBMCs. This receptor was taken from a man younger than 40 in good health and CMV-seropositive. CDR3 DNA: TGTGCCAGCAGCTTAGTTTCCACCTTGGCTGCAGATACGCAGTATTTT. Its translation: CASSLVSTLAADTQYF. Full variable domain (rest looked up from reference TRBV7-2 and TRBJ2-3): GAGVSQSPSNKVTEKGKDVELRCDPISGHTALYWYRQSLGQGLEFLIYFQGNSAPDKSGLPSDRFSAERTGGSVSTLTIQRTQQEDSAVYLCASSLVSTLAADTQYFGPGTRLTVL.